Following are 20 T cell receptor beta chains from one sample sequenced in a study of T cell repertoires in cytomegalovirus infection. For these receptors, no antigen is known. One entry per CDR3 protein, called by TCRdb with MiXCR from the reads. Of around 71,000 distinct CDR3 sequences listed, more than 20% are singletons. This material consisted of CD8+ T cells from cultured PBMCs, taken from culture after CMV antigen stimulation. The source is a human donor in good health (CMV status not recorded). Some clones in this sample may be carry-over from other donors' samples.

This clonotype was recorded a few times. The chain uses TRBV6-2 or TRBV6-3 and TRBJ1-1, with D tentatively TRBD1 (5 bases). Trimming stripped 0 bases from V and 1 base from J, with 9 bases between. The CDR3 covers 15 residues. In germline, CDR1 is MNHEY, CDR2 SVGEGT. The CDR3 loop reads CASSYSWGPNTEAFF. The CDR3 DNA follows: TGTGCCAGCAGTTACTCTTGGGGACCGAACACTGAAGCTTTCTTT.

This rearrangement joins TRBV7-6 to TRBJ1-1; D call uncertain. Germline V gene lookup returns CDR1 SGHVS and CDR2 FNYEAQ. The CDR3 contains 14 residues. Trimming stripped 2 bases from V and 2 bases from J, with 9 bases between. CDR3 amino acids: CASSLKGANTEAFF. Here the CDR3 DNA reads TGTGCCAGCAGCTTAAAGGGAGCTAACACTGAAGCTTTCTTT.

The table lists this clonotype with a few counts. The chain employs TRBV20-1 and TRBJ2-1, with 11 bases fitting TRBD2. CDR3 length equals 14 residues. V was clipped by 4 bases and J by 4 bases; unmatched bases: 3. Germline CDR1 is DFQATT and CDR2 is SNEGSKA (reference sequence). This chain's CDR3 is CSAILAGAYNEQFF. CDR3 nucleotide sequence: TGCAGTGCTATACTAGCGGGGGCTTACAATGAGCAGTTCTTC.

The V and J genes are TRBV28 and TRBJ2-1; no clear D gene. The CDR3 totals 12 residues. Deletions cut 4 bases from V and 4 bases from J, with 5 bases between. Looked up from germline, CDR1 is MDHEN and CDR2 is SYDVKM. For the CDR3, the DNA is TGTGCCAGCAGTTGGCAATACAATGAGCAGTTCTTC. Translating gives CASSWQYNEQFF.

In this sample, this clonotype turned up a few times. The V call is TRBV5-5, the J call TRBJ2-5, with TRBD1 matching over 7 bases. There are 14 residues in the CDR3. The germline V gene has CDR1 SGHKS and CDR2 YYEKEE (reference sequence). Germline trimming cut 3 bases from V and 1 base from J; bases unmatched to any gene: 3. CDR3: CASSSGQPQETQYF. The CDR3 region has the DNA TGTGCCAGCAGCTCGGGACAGCCCCAAGAGACCCAGTACTTC.

Only a few counts were recorded for this clonotype. This rearrangement joins TRBV7-2 to TRBJ1-5, with D tentatively TRBD1 (6 bases). The CDR3 length is 15 residues. V was pared by 1 base and J by 6 bases, with 13 bases between. Germline V lookup: CDR1 SGHTA, CDR2 FQGNSA. The CDR3 sequence is CASSLGLVGAQPQHF. DNA for the CDR3: TGTGCCAGCAGCTTAGGTCTAGTGGGGGCTCAGCCCCAGCATTTT.

This clonotype was detected only a few times. The rearrangement uses TRBV7-9 and TRBJ2-3, with a tentative D call TRBD2 (5 bases). The length of the CDR3 is 13 residues. CDR1 SEHNR and CDR2 FQNEAQ come from the germline V gene (reference sequence). Trimming took off 5 bases at V and 6 bases at J, with 12 bases between the two ends. CDR3 loop: CASSPGWEDTQYF. The CDR3 DNA sequence: TGTGCCAGCAGCCCTGGATGGGAGGATACGCAGTATTTT.

This clonotype was observed a handful of times. V is TRBV27 and J is TRBJ2-7; no firm D call. This CDR3 has 13 residues. V was trimmed by 3 bases and J by 1 base, leaving 7 bases between them. The germline gives CDR1 MNHEY, CDR2 SMNVEV (reference sequence). The CDR3 reads CASSLPGSYEQYF. For the CDR3, the DNA is TGTGCCAGCAGTTTGCCGGGTTCCTACGAGCAGTACTTC.

V usage is TRBV4-1 and J usage is TRBJ1-2; D is perhaps TRBD1 (6 bases). CDR3 length equals 15 residues. V gave up 0 bases and J gave up 4 bases, with 12 bases separating them. Germline V gives CDR1 MGHRA, CDR2 YSYEKL. The CDR3 DNA sequence: TGCGCCAGCAGCCAAGACACAGGGAACCCCTATGGCTACACCTTC. Protein product: CASSQDTGNPYGYTF.

This clonotype was recorded many times. This rearrangement joins TRBV7-2 to TRBJ1-5, with D maybe TRBD1 (5 bases). Trimming shortened V by 2 bases and J by 2 bases, and 10 bases separated the two germline ends. CDR3 length equals 15 residues. Germline loops: CDR1 SGHTA, CDR2 FQGNSA. CDR3 nucleotides: TGTGCCAGCAGCTTAACAGGCGGAGGCAATCAGCCCCAGCATTTT. Translated: CASSLTGGGNQPQHF.

J is TRBJ1-6 and V is TRBV12-3 or TRBV12-4; TRBD1 is a possible D gene (6 bases). The germline V and J ends were trimmed by 6 bases and 0 bases, with 9 bases remaining between them. The CDR3 contains 15 residues. The CDR3 DNA reads TGTGCCAGCAGGGAGGACAGCTCCTATAATTCACCCCTCCACTTT. It translates to CASREDSSYNSPLHF.

The chain has TRBV5-8 and TRBJ2-2; D is possibly TRBD2 (6 bases). This CDR3 contains 16 residues. Trimming took 0 bases from V and 0 from J, leaving 9 bases between them. Germline assignment: CDR1 SGHTS and CDR2 YDEGEE. This CDR3 reads CASSLAGGTNTGELFF. CDR3 sequence (DNA): TGTGCCAGCAGCTTGGCCGGCGGGACGAACACCGGGGAGCTGTTTTTT.

This clonotype was seen only a few times. The CDR3 loop reads CASNPTGGPQETQYF. CDR3 coding DNA: TGCGCCAGCAACCCGACGGGGGGGCCACAAGAGACCCAGTACTTC. This chain links TRBV4-1 with TRBJ2-5; 8 bases are a match to TRBD2. The trim removed 7 bases at V and 2 bases at J, leaving 9 bases unmatched. The CDR3 consists of 15 residues. CDR1 and CDR2 (germline): MGHRA, YSYEKL.

This clonotype was found a few times. The J gene is TRBJ2-5, the V gene TRBV6-1, with TRBD2 matching 12 bases. J was trimmed by 2 bases and V by 4 bases; bases with no gene match: 5. Per the germline V gene, CDR1 is MNHNS and CDR2 is SASEGT. The CDR3 extends over 16 amino acids. The CDR3 sequence is CASSGRLAGVQETQYF. CDR3 coding DNA: TGTGCCAGCAGTGGGAGACTAGCGGGGGTGCAAGAGACCCAGTACTTC.

This clonotype appeared a few times. The chain is built from TRBV7-9 and TRBJ1-1, with 8 bases that match TRBD1. Germline trimming cut 5 bases from V and 0 bases from J; bases unmatched to any gene: 14. The CDR3 is 18 amino acids. The germline CDR1 and CDR2 sequences are SEHNR and FQNEAQ (reference sequence). The CDR3 region is CASSGSRGPLTLNTEAFF. In DNA form, the CDR3 reads TGTGCCAGCAGCGGCTCCAGGGGGCCCTTAACCCTGAACACTGAAGCTTTCTTT. Filled out from reference TRBV7-9 and TRBJ1-1, the complete variable domain reads DTGVSQNPRHKITKRGQNVTFRCDPISEHNRLYWYRQTLGQGPEFLTYFQNEAQLEKSRLLSDRFSAERPKGSFSTLEIQRTEQGDSAMYLCASSGSRGPLTLNTEAFFGQGTRLTVV.

This clonotype was detected a few times. The V gene is TRBV10-3, the J gene TRBJ2-3, with D unresolved. Germline V lookup: CDR1 ENHRY, CDR2 SYGVKD. This CDR3 spans 12 amino acids. Trimming removed 6 bases at V and 0 bases at J, with 4 bases between. The CDR3 sequence is CAISPSTDTQYF. DNA of the CDR3: TGTGCCATCAGCCCGAGCACAGATACGCAGTATTTT.

This clonotype was detected only a few times. J is TRBJ2-7 and V is TRBV9, with 7 bases matching TRBD2. Germline CDR1 is SGDLS and CDR2 is YYNGEE. CDR3 length: 13 residues. V gave up 3 bases and J gave up 7 bases; unmatched junction bases: 7. Here the CDR3 reads CASSASGVREQYF. The CDR3 nucleotides are TGTGCCAGCAGCGCCAGCGGGGTGAGGGAGCAGTACTTC.

This rearrangement joins TRBV18 to TRBJ1-5; D is unresolved. The CDR3 spans 14 residues. The V end lost 1 base, the J end lost 4 bases, and 8 bases lay between the germline ends. Per the germline V gene, CDR1 is KGHSH and CDR2 is LQKENI. The CDR3 region is CASSPRAGNQPQHF. For the CDR3, the DNA is TGTGCCAGCTCACCACGGGCAGGAAATCAGCCCCAGCATTTT.

CDR3 in amino acids: CASSLTSRGNEQYF. The DNA for the CDR3 is TGTGCCAGCAGCTTAACTTCTAGGGGCAACGAGCAGTACTTC. The chain combines TRBV7-8 with TRBJ2-7, with D tentatively TRBD1 (5 bases). From germline, CDR1 is SGHVS and CDR2 FQNEAQ. The CDR3 is 14 residues long. V was pared by 2 bases and J by 5 bases, with 13 bases between.

The genes are TRBV6-6 and TRBJ2-7; 9 bases line up with TRBD1. The germline CDR1 and CDR2 sequences are MNHNY and SVGAGI (reference sequence). V lost 5 bases, J lost 2 bases, and 7 bases stayed unmatched. The CDR3 spans 15 residues. CDR3 sequence: CASSPRDREAYEQYF. The DNA of the CDR3 is TGTGCCAGCAGTCCCCGGGACAGGGAGGCCTACGAGCAGTACTTC.